A selection of T cell receptor beta chains follows, all from one sample in a study of cytomegalovirus exposure and HLA in healthy donors. TCRdb keeps only in-frame clones here, not all; method: immunoSEQ multiplex PCR. The data contain under 150,000 clones, approximately 69% of them singletons. Input material: PBMCs. The receptor source for this set is a woman aged 40 to 50 in good health and CMV-seropositive. Both conserved end residues are part of each CDR3.

v_call	j_call	cdr3_aa
TRBV9	TRBJ2-1	CASSVVALAGIHEQFF
TRBV14	TRBJ1-5	CASSPRTGESAQHF
TRBV28	TRBJ1-3	CASSLTGRGTGNTIYF
TRBV7-9	TRBJ1-1	CASRIRSSNTEAFF
TRBV9	TRBJ2-3	CASSADREIPDTQYF
TRBV14	TRBJ1-1	CASSQTKGTYTEAFF
TRBV5-1	TRBJ1-5	CASSPIPGSNQPQHF
TRBV6-6	TRBJ2-2	CASRSPGLAGTGELFF
TRBV4-2	TRBJ2-4	CASSQEGGGKNIQYF
TRBV5-1	TRBJ1-4	CASSRQGSIEKLFF
TRBV20-1	TRBJ2-1	CSAPGLNEQFF
TRBV29-1	TRBJ1-2	CSTWTGLNYGYTF
TRBV5-1	TRBJ1-2	CASSPREGSYTF
TRBV6-6	TRBJ1-1	CASIAGTANTEAFF
TRBV7-2	TRBJ2-1	CASSLTVRTSGGQQQFF
TRBV9	TRBJ2-2	CASSAWAGGNTGELFF
TRBV5-4	TRBJ2-7	CASSLVGLERTEQYF
TRBV4-3	TRBJ1-2	CASSQERGDRYGGYTF
TRBV19	TRBJ2-3	CASSRKTPGTGGATDTQYF
TRBV14	TRBJ1-3	CASSAPGQRNTIYF
TRBV5-4	TRBJ2-5	CASSPLLPSSGDQETQYF
TRBV4-1	TRBJ2-2	CASSQVQRTSGYTGELFF
TRBV4-3	TRBJ2-3	CVSSQRTGVEGTADTQYF
TRBV5-1	TRBJ2-2	CASSPGTRLTGELFF
TRBV13	TRBJ1-5	CASSLGGGQNQPQHF
TRBV28	TRBJ1-2	CATGTGSANYGYTF
TRBV5-1	TRBJ2-7	CASSFTTGNNEQYF
TRBV4-1	TRBJ2-2	CASSQVDSNTGELFF
TRBV9	TRBJ2-5	CASSVVSPTQETQYF
TRBV15	TRBJ1-1	CATSRDRTGKATEAFF
TRBV7-9	-	CASSFSSSYEQYF
TRBV5-1	TRBJ2-3	CASSSDIFPDTQYF
TRBV11-3	TRBJ2-7	CASSSRTAAYEQYF
TRBV7-9	TRBJ1-3	CASSSSTLSGNTIYF
TRBV19	TRBJ2-7	CASSLGLAALYEQYF
TRBV7-6	TRBJ2-2	CASSWDRVAGELFF